This TCR beta chain was obtained from a study of T-cell reconstitution after alpha-beta-depleted transplantation in children. This clonotype was seen many times. TCRbeta library preparation incorporated unique molecular identifiers. Using its own MiXCR run on the PCR reads, TCRdb lists one record per CDR3 protein. The sample contains about 260,000 distinct CDR3 sequences, more than 9% of which appear only once. Germline V CDR1 and CDR2: GTSNPN, SVGIG (reference sequence). V lost 2 bases and J 0 bases, leaving 10 bases between the germline ends. The CDR3 is 14 amino acids. The chain recombines TRBV30 with TRBJ1-1; no reliable D call. This clonotype was sampled from a male patient between 2 and 10 years old who had a stem cell transplant for chronic granulomatous disease, so the T cells may come from the graft donor. The sample was peripheral blood, taken 180 days after TCRalphabeta/CD19-depleted stem cell transplant. Here the CDR3 reads CAWSRSRLNTEAFF. The CDR3 region has the DNA TGTGCCTGGAGTCGTAGCCGATTGAACACTGAAGCTTTCTTT.